This T cell receptor (beta chain) was documented in a study of T cells after yellow fever vaccination. Study background: Preparation used SMART-Seq v4 Ultra Low Input for the low-cell-number fractions.

The sample holds a few counts of this clonotype. Germline V CDR1 and CDR2: MNHEY, SVGEGT. The CDR3 is 15 amino acids. Trimming took 2 bases from V and 8 from J, leaving 16 bases between them. TCRdb used MiXCR to reprocess the 5' RACE reads, holding one entry per CDR3 protein. The repertoire holds more than 95,000 distinct CDR3 sequences, with roughly 15% as singletons. The chain is built from TRBV6-2 or TRBV6-3 and TRBJ2-1, with D perhaps TRBD1 (5 bases). Source: CD8+ T cells sorted from PBMCs, taken 5 days after the yellow fever booster vaccination. This receptor was taken from a man aged 18 to 30 who received the YFV17D yellow fever vaccine. The CDR3: CASSYQGASWDEQFF. The CDR3 DNA reads TGTGCCAGCAGTTACCAAGGGGCCTCCTGGGATGAGCAGTTCTTC.